The entry that follows covers one T cell receptor (beta chain) sequence. The data originate from a study of blood T cell repertoires in COVID-19. V was clipped by 4 bases and J by 1 base, with 14 bases between them. There are 16 residues in the CDR3. Germline CDR1 is MNHEY and CDR2 is SVGAGI. In the source study's methods: Nucleated cell number was recorded as an estimate derived from reference gene primer amplification. Sequencing used immunoSEQ multiplex PCR; TCRdb keeps in-frame clones, though not all of them. D and trimming come from the DNA, and the V and J calls and clone size come from that table. The sample records over 40,000 clones, 83% being singletons.

This TCR came from a man aged 35-49 years with acute or convalescent COVID-19. The chain joins TRBV6-5 to TRBJ1-5, with a possible D match to TRBD1 (5 bases). Specimen: peripheral blood. CDR3 region: CASSWQGEESNQPQHF. The CDR3, as DNA: TGTGCCAGCAGTTGGCAAGGGGAGGAAAGCAATCAGCCCCAGCATTTT.